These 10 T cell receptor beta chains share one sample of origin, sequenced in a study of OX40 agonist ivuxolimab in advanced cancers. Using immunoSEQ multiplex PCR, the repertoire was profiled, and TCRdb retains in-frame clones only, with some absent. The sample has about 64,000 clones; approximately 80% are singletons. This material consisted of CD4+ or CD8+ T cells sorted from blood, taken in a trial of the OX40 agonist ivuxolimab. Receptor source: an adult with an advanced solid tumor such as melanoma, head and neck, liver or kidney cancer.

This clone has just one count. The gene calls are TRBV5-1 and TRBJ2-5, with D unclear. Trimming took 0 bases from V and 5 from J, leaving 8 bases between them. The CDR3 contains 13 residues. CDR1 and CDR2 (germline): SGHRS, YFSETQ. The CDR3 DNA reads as TGCGCCAGCAGCTTGGTGCTCGGGGAGACCCAGTACTTC. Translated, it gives CASSLVLGETQYF.

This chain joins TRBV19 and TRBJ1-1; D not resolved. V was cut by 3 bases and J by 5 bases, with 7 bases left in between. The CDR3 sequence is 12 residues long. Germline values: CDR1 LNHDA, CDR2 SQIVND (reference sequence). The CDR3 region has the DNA TGTGCCAGTAGTATGATAGGGACTGAAGCTTTCTTT. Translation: CASSMIGTEAFF.

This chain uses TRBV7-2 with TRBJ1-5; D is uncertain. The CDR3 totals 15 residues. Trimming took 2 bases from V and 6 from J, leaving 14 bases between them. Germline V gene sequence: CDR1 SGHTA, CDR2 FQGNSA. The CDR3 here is CASSLSRVGGQPQHF. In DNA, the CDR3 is TGTGCCAGCAGCTTAAGTCGCGTAGGTGGTCAGCCCCAGCATTTT.

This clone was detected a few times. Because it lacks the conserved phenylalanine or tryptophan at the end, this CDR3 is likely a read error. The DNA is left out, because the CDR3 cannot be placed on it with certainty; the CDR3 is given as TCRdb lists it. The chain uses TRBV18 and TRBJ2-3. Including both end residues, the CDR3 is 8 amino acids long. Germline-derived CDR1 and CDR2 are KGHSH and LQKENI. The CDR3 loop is CASSPKVV.

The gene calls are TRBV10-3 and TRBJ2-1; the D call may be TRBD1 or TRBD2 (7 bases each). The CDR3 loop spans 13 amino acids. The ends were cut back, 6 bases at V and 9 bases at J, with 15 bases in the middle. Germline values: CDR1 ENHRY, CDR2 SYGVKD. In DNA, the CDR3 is TGTGCCATCAGAACGGAGCGGGACAGTGAGCAGTTCTTC. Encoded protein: CAIRTERDSEQFF.

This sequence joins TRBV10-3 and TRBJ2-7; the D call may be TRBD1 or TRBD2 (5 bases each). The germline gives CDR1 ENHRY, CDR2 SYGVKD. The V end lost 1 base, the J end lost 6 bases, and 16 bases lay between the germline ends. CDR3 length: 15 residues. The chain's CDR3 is CAISEYGRELGEQYF. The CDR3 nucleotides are TGTGCCATCAGTGAGTACGGCAGGGAGCTCGGCGAGCAGTACTTC.

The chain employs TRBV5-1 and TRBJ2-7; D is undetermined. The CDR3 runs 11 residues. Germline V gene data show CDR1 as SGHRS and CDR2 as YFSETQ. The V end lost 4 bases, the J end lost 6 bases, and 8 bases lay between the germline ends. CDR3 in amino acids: CASSQNSEQYF. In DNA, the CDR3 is TGCGCCAGCAGCCAGAACAGCGAGCAGTACTTC. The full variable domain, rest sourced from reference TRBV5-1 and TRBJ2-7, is KAGVTQTPRYLIKTRGQQVTLSCSPISGHRSVSWYQQTPGQGLQFLFEYFSETQRNKGNFPGRFSGRQFSNSRSEMNVSTLELGDSALYLCASSQNSEQYFGPGTRLTVT.

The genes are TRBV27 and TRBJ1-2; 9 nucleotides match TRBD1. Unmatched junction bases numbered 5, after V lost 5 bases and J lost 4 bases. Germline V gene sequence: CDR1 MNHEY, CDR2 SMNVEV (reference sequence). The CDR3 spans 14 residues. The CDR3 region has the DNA TGTGCCAGCAGTAGACAGGGGGATCTCTATGGCTACACCTTC. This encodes CASSRQGDLYGYTF.

CDR3 nucleotide sequence: TGTGCCAGCTCCCCAGGCGGACAGAGTCCTTCTGGAAACACCATATATTTT. Translation gives CASSPGGQSPSGNTIYF. The chain carries TRBV18 and TRBJ1-3; D is possibly TRBD1 (6 bases). This CDR3 has 17 residues. Trimming shortened V by 6 bases and J by 1 base, and 19 bases separated the two germline ends. Per the germline V gene, CDR1 is KGHSH and CDR2 is LQKENI.

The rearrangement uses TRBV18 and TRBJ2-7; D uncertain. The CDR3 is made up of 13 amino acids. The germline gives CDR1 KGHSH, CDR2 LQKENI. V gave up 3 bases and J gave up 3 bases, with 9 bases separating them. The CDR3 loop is CASSPAANYEQYF. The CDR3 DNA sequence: TGTGCCAGCTCACCTGCCGCGAACTACGAGCAGTACTTC.